This T cell receptor (beta chain) is from a study of blood T cell repertoires in COVID-19. About the study: Samples taken during acute and convalescent COVID-19 were collected in the United States, Italy and Spain. T cells, B-cell-depleted T cells, or PBMCs provided the cDNA or gDNA that served as material.

As originally analysed: Amplification of reference gene primers provided the estimated nucleated cell counts. The protocol was immunoSEQ multiplex PCR, while the TCRdb copy is restricted to in-frame clones and leaves out a portion. That table furnishes V, J and clone size, whereas the DNA furnished D and trimming. The sample lists some 320,000 clones; over 75% were seen once. V was clipped by 2 bases and J by 4 bases, with 11 bases between them. CDR1 is LGHDT, CDR2 YNNKEL, per germline (reference sequence). This CDR3 spans 14 amino acids. The chain carries TRBV3-1 (or the pseudogene TRBV3-2) and TRBJ1-1; maybe TRBD1 (5 bases). This TCR was sampled from a human donor in a cohort sampled during active COVID-19. Specimen: peripheral blood. CDR3: CASSQKGLSTEAFF. As DNA, the CDR3 is TGTGCCAGCAGCCAAAAGGGGCTCAGCACTGAAGCTTTCTTT.